The 21 T cell receptor beta chains presented below share a single source sample, sequenced in a study of blood T cell repertoires in COVID-19. TCRdb's copy holds only in-frame clones and misses some; the assay was immunoSEQ multiplex PCR. The table includes around 150,000 clones, about four fifths detected once. Material for sequencing was peripheral blood. These receptors all stem from a woman over 75 with acute or convalescent COVID-19.

The chain combines TRBV6-1 with TRBJ1-5; D gene ambiguous. The germline V and J ends were trimmed by 1 base and 5 bases, with 12 bases remaining between them. CDR1 and CDR2 from the germline V gene are MNHNS and SASEGT. The CDR3 runs to 15 residues. Written as DNA, the CDR3 is TGTGCCAGCAGTGAAGAACCCCGGACTCATCAGCCCCAGCATTTT. Translating gives CASSEEPRTHQPQHF.

This chain connects TRBV18 to TRBJ2-5, with TRBD1 matching 7 bases. Germline V CDR1 and CDR2: KGHSH, LQKENI. The CDR3 spans 14 residues. Trimming removed 4 bases from V and 1 base from J; junction bases left unmatched: 3. DNA for the CDR3: TGTGCCAGCTCACTAGACAGGGTCCAAGAGACCCAGTACTTC. Translation gives CASSLDRVQETQYF.

The chain carries TRBV3-1 (or the pseudogene TRBV3-2) and TRBJ1-1, with D unresolved. V was shortened by 1 base and J by 4 bases, with 7 bases between the two germline ends. This CDR3 is built from 13 residues. Germline V gives CDR1 LGHDT, CDR2 YNNKEL (reference sequence). The CDR3 loop is CASSQGAATEAFF. Written as DNA, the CDR3 is TGTGCCAGCAGCCAAGGAGCCGCCACTGAAGCTTTCTTT.

This clone was counted once. The chain recombines TRBV28 with TRBJ1-4; the D gene is possibly TRBD1 (5 bases). Per the germline V gene, CDR1 is MDHEN and CDR2 is SYDVKM. The V gene lost 4 bases and the J gene lost 4 bases, with 10 bases spanning the gap. The CDR3 spans 14 residues. The CDR3 sequence: CASSSGLNNEKLFF. CDR3 in DNA: TGTGCCAGCAGTTCGGGACTCAATAATGAAAAACTGTTTTTT.

This sequence joins TRBV28 and TRBJ2-5; TRBD2 is a possible D gene (5 bases). In germline, CDR1 is MDHEN, CDR2 SYDVKM. This CDR3 is 14 amino acids long. Trimming stripped 4 bases from V and 5 bases from J, with 14 bases between. The CDR3 reads CASSYATNLETQYF. CDR3 coding DNA: TGTGCCAGCAGTTACGCGACTAATTTGGAGACCCAGTACTTC. The full variable domain, rest sourced from reference TRBV28 and TRBJ2-5, is DVKVTQSSRYLVKRTGEKVFLECVQDMDHENMFWYRQDPGLGLRLIYFSYDVKMKEKGDIPEGYSVSREKKERFSLILESASTNQTSMYLCASSYATNLETQYFGPGTRLLVL.

In DNA, the CDR3 is TGTGCCAGCAGCTTCGGGAACCCCTACGAGCAGTACTTC. This gives the protein CASSFGNPYEQYF. This chain connects TRBV11-2 to TRBJ2-7; D is possibly TRBD2 (5 bases). Per the germline V gene, CDR1 is SGHAT and CDR2 is FQNNGV. V was clipped by 3 bases and J by 2 bases, with 8 bases between them. The CDR3 has 13 residues.

The gene calls are TRBV18 and TRBJ2-1; 10 bases map to TRBD2. V lost 3 bases to trimming and J lost 0 bases; unmatched junction nucleotides: 14. This CDR3 is 20 amino acids long. CDR1 and CDR2 (germline): KGHSH, LQKENI. The chain's CDR3 is CASSPGGLAGVPSSYNEQFF. CDR3 nucleotides: TGTGCCAGCTCACCGGGGGGGCTAGCGGGAGTCCCGAGCTCCTACAATGAGCAGTTCTTC.

V usage is TRBV29-1 and J usage is TRBJ1-4; maybe TRBD1 (5 bases). In germline, CDR1 is SQVTM, CDR2 ANQGSEA. The CDR3 covers 13 residues. Trimming stripped 7 bases from V and 5 bases from J, with 14 bases between. CDR3 DNA: TGCAGCGCCGCAGGGATGGGAAATGAAAAACTGTTTTTT. Its translation is CSAAGMGNEKLFF.

The rearrangement links TRBV5-1 to TRBJ1-2, with 11 bases fitting TRBD1. V gave up 1 base and J gave up 7 bases; unmatched junction bases: 12. The CDR3 is 17 residues long. From germline, CDR1 is SGHRS and CDR2 YFSETQ. CDR3 in amino acids: CASSLTGQGGRDSGYTF. The CDR3 DNA reads TGCGCCAGCAGCTTGACGGGACAGGGGGGTCGTGATAGTGGCTACACCTTC.

The gene calls are TRBV7-8 and TRBJ1-2, with 10 nucleotides matching TRBD1. The CDR3 covers 16 residues. Germline-derived CDR1 and CDR2 are SGHVS and FQNEAQ. V gave up 4 bases and J gave up 4 bases; unmatched junction bases: 9. CDR3 sequence (DNA): TGTGCCAGCAGCTCCCGCCGGGACAGGGGATTCTATGGCTACACCTTC. Residues: CASSSRRDRGFYGYTF. The full variable domain, its missing parts supplied by reference TRBV7-8 and TRBJ1-2, is GAGVSQSPRYKVAKRGQDVALRCDPISGHVSLFWYQQALGQGPEFLTYFQNEAQLDKSGLPSDRFFAERPEGSVSTLKIQRTQQEDSAVYLCASSSRRDRGFYGYTFGSGTRLTVV.

The V call is TRBV16, the J call TRBJ1-2; D is unresolved. CDR3 length: 13 amino acids. V was shortened by 4 bases and J by 0 bases, with 6 bases between the two germline ends. Germline V gene data show CDR1 as KGHSY and CDR2 as FQNENV. The CDR3 region has the DNA TGTGCCAGCAGCCTAGGAGCTAACTATGGCTACACCTTC. Translated: CASSLGANYGYTF.

The chain uses TRBV24-1 and TRBJ2-5; a possible D gene is TRBD2 (6 bases). The CDR3 covers 15 residues. Between the trimmed V and J ends, which lost 4 bases and 1 base, there was a span of 12 bases. CDR1 is KGHDR and CDR2 is SFDVKD in the germline V gene. The CDR3 region has the DNA TGTGCCACCAGTGACCCAGCTAGCGTCCAAGAGACCCAGTACTTC. Translating gives CATSDPASVQETQYF.

The chain joins TRBV5-3 to TRBJ2-1; no reliable D call. TRBV5-3 is given ORF status, its function remaining uncertain. V lost 0 bases to trimming and J lost 9 bases, with 13 bases between them. The CDR3 covers 14 residues. In DNA, the CDR3 is TGTGCCAGAAGCTTGGAAGGAGACGGCCCTGAGCAGTTCTTC. This sequence encodes CARSLEGDGPEQFF.

This chain connects TRBV30 to TRBJ2-3, with a possible D match to TRBD2 (5 bases). This CDR3 region has 15 residues. Germline CDR1 reads GTSNPN; CDR2 reads SVGIG (reference sequence). Trimming pared 4 bases from V and 0 bases from J, leaving 14 bases between. The CDR3 bases are TGTGCCTGGACACCTCCGGGATTTAGCACAGATACGCAGTATTTT. Its translation: CAWTPPGFSTDTQYF.

The chain is built from TRBV6-2 or TRBV6-3 and TRBJ1-5, with 8 bases matching TRBD1. The J segment lost 0 bases and the V segment lost 2 bases, leaving 9 bases of the junction unmatched. Germline CDR1 reads MNHEY; CDR2 reads SVGEGT. The CDR3 has 18 amino acids. CDR3 region: CASSYDRGKGYSNQPQHF. CDR3 nucleotide sequence: TGTGCCAGCAGTTACGACAGGGGAAAGGGCTATAGCAATCAGCCCCAGCATTTT.

The rearrangement uses TRBV5-1 and TRBJ1-1; D may be TRBD1 (5 bases). CDR3 length equals 14 residues. CDR1 is SGHRS, CDR2 YFSETQ, per germline. Trimming removed 4 bases at V and 3 bases at J, with 13 bases between. The DNA for the CDR3 is TGCGCCAGCAGCCCCACGCGGGGCGACACTGAAGCTTTCTTT. It translates to CASSPTRGDTEAFF.

The chain has TRBV5-6 and TRBJ2-7; TRBD1 agrees at 9 bases. Germline assignment: CDR1 SGHDT and CDR2 YYEEEE. Germline trimming cut 4 bases from V and 6 bases from J; bases unmatched to any gene: 2. CDR3 length: 12 amino acids. The DNA for the CDR3 is TGTGCCAGCAGCAGGACAGGGGCCGAGCAGTACTTC. Its protein product is CASSRTGAEQYF.

This clone was recorded only once. V and J are TRBV27 and TRBJ1-1, with a tentative D call TRBD1 (6 bases). This CDR3 spans 11 amino acids. Germline V gene sequence: CDR1 MNHEY, CDR2 SMNVEV (reference sequence). V lost 6 bases to trimming and J lost 8 bases, with 10 bases between them. The CDR3 DNA sequence: TGTGCCAGCAGCCCGGACAGAGAAGCTTTCTTT. The encoded protein is CASSPDREAFF.

The V and J genes are TRBV19 and TRBJ1-2; no clear D gene. The length of the CDR3 is 13 residues. The V gene lost 10 bases and the J gene lost 5 bases, with 17 bases spanning the gap. CDR1 is LNHDA and CDR2 is SQIVND in the germline V gene (reference sequence). In DNA form, the CDR3 reads TGTGCCACCTCCGTGGCAATGATGTATGGCTACACCTTC. Translation: CATSVAMMYGYTF.

This clone was counted only a few times. The CDR3 spells CASSLARGSSYNEQFF. CDR3 in DNA: TGTGCCAGCAGCTTAGCACGGGGGAGCTCCTACAATGAGCAGTTCTTC. The chain combines TRBV7-9 with TRBJ2-1; D might be TRBD2 (6 bases). Trimming cost V 0 bases and J 0 bases, with 9 bases left between them. CDR3 length: 16 residues. Per germline, CDR1 SEHNR and CDR2 FQNEAQ (reference sequence). Full variable domain (outside the CDR3, taken from reference TRBV7-9 and TRBJ2-1): DTGVSQNPRHKITKRGQNVTFRCDPISEHNRLYWYRQTLGQGPEFLTYFQNEAQLEKSRLLSDRFSAERPKGSFSTLEIQRTEQGDSAMYLCASSLARGSSYNEQFFGPGTRLTVL.

The V and J genes are TRBV28 and TRBJ1-5, with 7 nucleotides matching TRBD1. Germline V gene data show CDR1 as MDHEN and CDR2 as SYDVKM. Trimming cost V 7 bases and J 3 bases; bases outside gene matches: 3. This CDR3 has 13 residues. The CDR3 here is CASTGTVNQPQHF. The CDR3 DNA sequence: TGTGCCAGCACCGGGACAGTCAATCAGCCCCAGCATTTT.